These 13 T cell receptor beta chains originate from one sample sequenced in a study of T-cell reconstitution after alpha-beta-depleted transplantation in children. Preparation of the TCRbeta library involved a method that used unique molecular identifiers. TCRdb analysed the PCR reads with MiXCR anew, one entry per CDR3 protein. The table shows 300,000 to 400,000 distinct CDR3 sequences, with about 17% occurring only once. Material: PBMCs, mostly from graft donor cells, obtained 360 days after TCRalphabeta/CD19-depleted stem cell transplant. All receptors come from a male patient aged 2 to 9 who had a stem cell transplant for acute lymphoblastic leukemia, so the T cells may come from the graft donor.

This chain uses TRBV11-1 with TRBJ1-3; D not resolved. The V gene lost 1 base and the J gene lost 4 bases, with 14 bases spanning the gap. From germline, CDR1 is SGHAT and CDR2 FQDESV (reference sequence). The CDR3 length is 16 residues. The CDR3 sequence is CASSLVSGPGGNTIYF. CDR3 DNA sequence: TGTGCCAGCAGCTTAGTAAGCGGACCGGGAGGAAACACCATATATTTT.

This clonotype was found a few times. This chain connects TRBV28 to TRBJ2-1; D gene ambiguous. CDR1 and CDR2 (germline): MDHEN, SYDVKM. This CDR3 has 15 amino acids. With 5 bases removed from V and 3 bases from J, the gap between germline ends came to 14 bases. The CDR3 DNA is TGTGCCAGCAGTACAGTCGCGGCTCACTACAATGAGCAGTTCTTC. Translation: CASSTVAAHYNEQFF.

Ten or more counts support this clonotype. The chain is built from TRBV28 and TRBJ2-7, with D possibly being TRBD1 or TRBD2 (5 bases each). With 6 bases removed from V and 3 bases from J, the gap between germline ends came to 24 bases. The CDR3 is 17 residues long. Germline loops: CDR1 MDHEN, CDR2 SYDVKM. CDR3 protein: CASRGVSGPTGLYEQYF. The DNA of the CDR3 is TGTGCCAGCAGGGGAGTATCAGGGCCTACGGGGCTCTACGAGCAGTACTTC.

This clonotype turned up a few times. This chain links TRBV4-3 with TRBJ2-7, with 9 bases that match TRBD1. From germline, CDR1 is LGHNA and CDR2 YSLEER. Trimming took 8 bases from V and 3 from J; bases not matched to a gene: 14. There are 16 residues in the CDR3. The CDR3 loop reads CASSSRPGQGIYEQYF. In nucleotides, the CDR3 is TGCGCCAGCTCTTCTCGTCCGGGACAGGGTATCTACGAGCAGTACTTC.

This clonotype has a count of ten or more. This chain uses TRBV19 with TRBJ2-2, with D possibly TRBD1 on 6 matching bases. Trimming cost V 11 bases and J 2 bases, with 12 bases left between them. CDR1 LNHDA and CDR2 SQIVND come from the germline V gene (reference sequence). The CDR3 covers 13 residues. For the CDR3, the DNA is TGTGCCGTCAGGGGTCTAAACACCGGGGAGCTGTTTTTT. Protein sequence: CAVRGLNTGELFF.

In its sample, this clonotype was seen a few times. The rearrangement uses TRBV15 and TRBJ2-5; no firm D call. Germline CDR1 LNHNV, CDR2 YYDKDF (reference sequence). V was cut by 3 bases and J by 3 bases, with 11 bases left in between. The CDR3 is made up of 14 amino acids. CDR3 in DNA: TGTGCCACCAGCAGGTCGGCCCTGGAAGAGACCCAGTACTTC. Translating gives CATSRSALEETQYF.

CDR3 sequence reads: CAWSVGLRYNSPLHF. The CDR3 nucleotides are TGTGCCTGGAGTGTGGGACTCCGGTATAATTCACCCCTCCACTTT. V gene TRBV30 combines with J gene TRBJ1-6; tentatively, D is TRBD1 (5 bases). V was pared by 0 bases and J by 4 bases, with 10 bases between. CDR1 is GTSNPN and CDR2 is SVGIG in the germline V gene (reference sequence). The CDR3 is 15 residues long.

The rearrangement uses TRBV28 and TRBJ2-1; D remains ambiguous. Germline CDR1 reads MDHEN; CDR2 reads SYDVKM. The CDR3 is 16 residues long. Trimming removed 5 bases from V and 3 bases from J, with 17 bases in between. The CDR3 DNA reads TGTGCCAGCAGTGCCCCGCCCTCAGCCCTCTACAATGAGCAGTTCTTC. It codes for CASSAPPSALYNEQFF.

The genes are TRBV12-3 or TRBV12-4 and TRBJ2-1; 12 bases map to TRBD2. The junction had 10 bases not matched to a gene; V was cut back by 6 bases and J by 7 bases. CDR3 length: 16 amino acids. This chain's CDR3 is CASSSLLAGGQNEQFF. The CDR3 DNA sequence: TGTGCCAGCAGCTCCCTTCTAGCGGGGGGGCAAAATGAGCAGTTCTTC.

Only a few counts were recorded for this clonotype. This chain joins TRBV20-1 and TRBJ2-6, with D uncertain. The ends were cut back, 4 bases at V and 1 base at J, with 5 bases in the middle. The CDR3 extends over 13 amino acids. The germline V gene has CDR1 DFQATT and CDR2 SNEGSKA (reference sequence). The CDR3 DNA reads TGCAGTGCTATAATTTCTGGGGCCAACGTCCTGACTTTC. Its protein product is CSAIISGANVLTF.

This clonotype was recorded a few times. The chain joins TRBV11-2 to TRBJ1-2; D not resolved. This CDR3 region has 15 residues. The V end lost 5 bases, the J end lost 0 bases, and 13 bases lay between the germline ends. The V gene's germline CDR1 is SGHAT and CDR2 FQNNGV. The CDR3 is CASSTHKGSNYGYTF. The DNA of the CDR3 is TGTGCCAGCAGCACCCACAAGGGTTCTAACTATGGCTACACCTTC.

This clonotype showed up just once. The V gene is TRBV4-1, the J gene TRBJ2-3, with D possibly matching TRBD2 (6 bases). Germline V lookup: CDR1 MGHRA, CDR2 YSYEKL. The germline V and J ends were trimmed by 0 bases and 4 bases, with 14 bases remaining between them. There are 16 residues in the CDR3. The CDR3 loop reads CASSQDWRDLPDTQYF. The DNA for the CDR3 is TGCGCCAGCAGCCAAGATTGGAGGGATCTTCCAGATACGCAGTATTTT.

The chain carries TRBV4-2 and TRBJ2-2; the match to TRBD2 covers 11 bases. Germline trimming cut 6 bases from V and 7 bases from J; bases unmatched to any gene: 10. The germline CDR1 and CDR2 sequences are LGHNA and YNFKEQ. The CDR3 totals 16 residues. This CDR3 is CASRLSTSGIFGELFF. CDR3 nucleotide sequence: TGTGCCAGCAGACTCTCGACTAGCGGGATTTTCGGGGAGCTGTTTTTT.